This TCR beta chain was found in a study of blood T cells in healthy people across ages. Concerning this clonotype itself: Compared with germline, one end of the junction differs, possibly owing to a read error.

The CDR3 loop spans 16 amino acids. CDR1 and CDR2 from the germline V gene are KGHSH and LQKENI. The second PCR ran roughly 6 to 11 cycles with a sample-barcoded 5' primer and J-beta primers. TCRdb used MiXCR to reprocess the 5' RACE reads, holding one entry per CDR3 protein. Here the sample spans approximately 800,000 distinct CDR3 sequences, about 55% being singletons. Input material: blood. This TCR was recovered from a man of 80 years or more in good health. The rearrangement links TRBV18 to TRBJ2-1, with 9 bases aligning to TRBD2. The CDR3 DNA is TGTGCCAGCTCACCACCTAGCCTAGCGGGGTACAGTGAGCAGTTCTTC. It encodes CASSPPSLAGYSEQFF.